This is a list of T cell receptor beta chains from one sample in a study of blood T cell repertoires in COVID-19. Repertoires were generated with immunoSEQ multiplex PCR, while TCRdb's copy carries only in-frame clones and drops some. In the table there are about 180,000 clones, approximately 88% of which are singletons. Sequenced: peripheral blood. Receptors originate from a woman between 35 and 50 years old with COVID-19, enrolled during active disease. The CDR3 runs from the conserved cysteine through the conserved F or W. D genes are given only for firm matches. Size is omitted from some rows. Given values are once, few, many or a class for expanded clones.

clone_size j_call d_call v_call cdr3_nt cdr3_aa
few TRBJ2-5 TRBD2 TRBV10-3 TGTGCCATCAGAGGGACTAGCAGCCAAGAGACCCAGTACTTC CAIRGTSSQETQYF
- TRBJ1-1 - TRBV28 TGTGCCAGCAGTTCCGGGGGATTGAACACTGAAGCTTTCTTT CASSSGGLNTEAFF
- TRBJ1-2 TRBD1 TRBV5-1 TGCGCCAGCAGCTTGGGGACAGGGGGGTCTGGCTATGGCTACACCTTC CASSLGTGGSGYGYTF
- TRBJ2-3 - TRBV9 TGTGCCAGCAGCGTCCTTGGCACAGATACGCAGTATTTT CASSVLGTDTQYF
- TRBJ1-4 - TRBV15 TGTGCCACCAGCAGAGTACAGGTCGGGGGTGAAAAACTGTTTTTT CATSRVQVGGEKLFF
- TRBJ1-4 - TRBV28 TGTGCCAGCAGTTTATCACAGGTTAATGAAAAACTGTTTTTT CASSLSQVNEKLFF
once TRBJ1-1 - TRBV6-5 TGTGCCAGCAGCCCCAGAGGGCTGAACACTGAAGCTTTCTTT CASSPRGLNTEAFF
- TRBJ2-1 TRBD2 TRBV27 TGTGCCAGCCGATTAATAGCGGGTAGCTCCTACAATGAGCAGTTCTTC CASRLIAGSSYNEQFF
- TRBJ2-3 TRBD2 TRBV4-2 TGTGCCAGCAGCCAAGATCTCGGCGGGAGCGAGGCTGCGCAGTATTTT CASSQDLGGSEAAQYF
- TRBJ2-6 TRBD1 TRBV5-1 TGCGCCAGCAGCTTTTTGGGGACAGGCCCCTCTGGGGCCAACGTCCTGACTTTC CASSFLGTGPSGANVLTF
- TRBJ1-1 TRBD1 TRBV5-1 TGCGCCAGCAGCGATCGGACAGGGCCTACTGAAGCTTTCTTT CASSDRTGPTEAFF
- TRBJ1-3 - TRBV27 TGTGCCAGCAGGGGACTGGGGGTCTCTGGAAACACCATATATTTT CASRGLGVSGNTIYF
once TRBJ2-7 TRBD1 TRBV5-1 TGCGCCAGCAGCCTACCAGGGGGTCAGGACGAGCAGTACTTC CASSLPGGQDEQYF
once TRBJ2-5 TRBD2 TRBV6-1 TGTGCCAGCAGTGATTGGACTAGCGGGGGGGCTACGACCCAGTACTTC CASSDWTSGGATTQYF
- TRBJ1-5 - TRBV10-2 TGCGCCAGCAGTGAGTCGGAGACAGACAGGCAGCCCCAGCATTTT CASSESETDRQPQHF
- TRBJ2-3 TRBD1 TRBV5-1 TGCGCCAGCAGCTCCGGGACAGGGATCACAGATACGCAGTATTTT CASSSGTGITDTQYF
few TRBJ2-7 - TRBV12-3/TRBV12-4 TGTGCCAGCAGTCGTCCCCCCTCCTACGAGCAGTACTTC CASSRPPSYEQYF
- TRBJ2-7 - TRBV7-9 TGTGCCAGCAACTTTGGACAGCCGTCCTACGAGCAGTACTTC CASNFGQPSYEQYF
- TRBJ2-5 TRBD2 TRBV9 TGTGCCAGCAGCGCCCGACTAGCGGGGGTCCAAGAGACCCAGTACTTC CASSARLAGVQETQYF
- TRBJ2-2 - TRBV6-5 TGTGCCAGCACCCCCCAGGAGGCCGGGGAGCTGTTTTTT CASTPQEAGELFF
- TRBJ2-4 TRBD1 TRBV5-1 TGCGCCAGCAGCTTGGGGGACAGCTTCCTAGCCAAAAACATTCAGTACTTC CASSLGDSFLAKNIQYF
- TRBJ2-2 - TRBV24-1 TGTGCCACCGGAGGGAACACCGGGGAGCTGTTTTTT CATGGNTGELFF
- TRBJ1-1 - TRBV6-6 TGTGCCAGCAGGGTAGGGAGGGACACTGAAGCTTTCTTT CASRVGRDTEAFF
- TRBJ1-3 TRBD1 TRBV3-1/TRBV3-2 TGTGCCAGCAGCCAAGAGTGGCGGGACAGGGGGCGCACCATATATTTT CASSQEWRDRGRTIYF
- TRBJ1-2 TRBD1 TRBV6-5 TGTGCCAGCATGAATTGGGACAGGATCAATGGCTACACCTTC CASMNWDRINGYTF
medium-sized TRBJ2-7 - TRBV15 TGTGCCACCAGCAGACCTGATGGGGGAGGCTACGAGCAGTACTTC CATSRPDGGGYEQYF
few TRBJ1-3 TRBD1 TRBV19 TGTGCCAGTAGTAATCCCCGGGACAGGGGTCGAAACACCATATATTTT CASSNPRDRGRNTIYF
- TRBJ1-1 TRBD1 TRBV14 TGTGCCAGCAGCCAAGACAGGGGGCGGTTCACTGAAGCTTTCTTT CASSQDRGRFTEAFF
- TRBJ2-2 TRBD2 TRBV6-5 TGTGCCAGCAGTTCCCCTCGCGGGAGGGGAACCGGGGAGCTGTTTTTT CASSSPRGRGTGELFF
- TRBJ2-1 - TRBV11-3 TGTGCCAGCAGCTTAGGGGGACTCCCCAATGAGCAGTTCTTC CASSLGGLPNEQFF
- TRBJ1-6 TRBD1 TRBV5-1 TGCGCCAGCAGTCCGTTCCGGGACAGCTATAATTCACCCCTCCACTTT CASSPFRDSYNSPLHF
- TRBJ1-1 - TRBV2 TGTGCCAGCAGTTTACCTCCGGGACAGAACACTGAAGCTTTCTTT CASSLPPGQNTEAFF
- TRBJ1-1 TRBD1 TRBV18 TGTGCCAGCTCAGAGGGACAGGTCTGGGAAGCTTTCTTT CASSEGQVWEAFF
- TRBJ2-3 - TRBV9 TGTGCCAGCAGCGAGGGGCTCACAGATACGCAGTATTTT CASSEGLTDTQYF
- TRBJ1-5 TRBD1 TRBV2 TGTGCCAGCAGGTCAAGGGGACAGAATCAGCCCCAGCATTTT CASRSRGQNQPQHF
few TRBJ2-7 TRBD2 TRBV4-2 TGTGCCAGCAGCCAAGACCTGTTGAATGCGGGGGGGCGCTACGAGCAGTACTTC CASSQDLLNAGGRYEQYF
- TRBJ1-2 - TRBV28 TGTGCCAGCGGAGACACAGGGTATGGCTACACCTTC CASGDTGYGYTF
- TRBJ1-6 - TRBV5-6 TGTGCCAGCAGCTTGGGGACTCAGAATTCACCCCTCCACTTT CASSLGTQNSPLHF
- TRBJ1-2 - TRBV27 TGTGCCAGCAGTCCCCGTGCGGGAAGAAGCTATGGCTACACCTTC CASSPRAGRSYGYTF